These T cell receptor beta chains were read from a single sample in a study of low-dose radiotherapy and immunotherapy resistance in tumors. TCRdb used MiXCR to reprocess the reads, holding one entry per CDR3 protein. The top ten hold 2.5% to 3% of the sample, which has tens of thousands of distinct CDR3 sequences, roughly a sixth seen once. The specimen was PBMCs, collected before treatment. These receptors were obtained from a male donor with prostate cancer. Both conserved end residues are part of each CDR3. The D gene is left open where the match is weak. A row's size may be missing; if present it is once, few, many or a size class.

-	TRBV6-1	many	TRBJ2-3	TGTGCCAGCAGTGATGGCAGACGAAGCACAGATACGCAGTATTTT	CASSDGRRSTDTQYF
TRBD2	TRBV2	-	TRBJ2-5	TGTGCCAGCAGTGCTCGCGGGGGGGCGGAGACCCAGTACTTC	CASSARGGAETQYF
-	TRBV2	many	TRBJ2-7	TGTGCCTGGTGGGACTTTGACGAGCAGTACTTC	CAWWDFDEQYF
-	TRBV11-2	many	TRBJ2-5	TGTGCCAGCAGCTTCGCCTTACAAGGGACCCAGTACTTC	CASSFALQGTQYF
TRBD1	TRBV5-4	-	TRBJ2-7	TGTGCCAGCAGCTTGAACAGGGGAAGCTACGAGCAGTACTTC	CASSLNRGSYEQYF
-	TRBV29-1	many	TRBJ2-7	TGCAGCGTTGTTTCAGGGACCTACGAGCAGTACTTC	CSVVSGTYEQYF
TRBD2	TRBV27	many	TRBJ2-3	TGTGCCAGCAGTTCATCCGCGGGCGGGGGGGCCCCTTCCACAGATACGCAGTATTTT	CASSSSAGGGAPSTDTQYF
TRBD2	TRBV10-3	many	TRBJ2-3	TGTGCCATCAGTGACTGGGGCGGGGGTCCCCGCACAGATACGCAGTATTTT	CAISDWGGGPRTDTQYF
-	TRBV7-9	many	TRBJ2-1	TGTGCCAGCAGCTCGGACACAATTCATGAGCAGTTCTTC	CASSSDTIHEQFF
-	TRBV4-1	many	TRBJ2-1	TGCGCCAGCAGCCAAGTGGGATACAATGAGCAGTTCTTC	CASSQVGYNEQFF
-	TRBV2	-	TRBJ1-4	TGTGCCGTAGAAAAACTGTTTTTT	CAVEKLFF
-	TRBV21-1	few	TRBJ2-7	TGTGCCAGCAGCAAAGGGATGGGCTACGAGCAGTACTTC	CASSKGMGYEQYF
-	TRBV18	-	TRBJ1-4	TGTGCCAGCTCACCACCATCGGGACCTCCTAATGAAAAACTGTTTTTT	CASSPPSGPPNEKLFF
-	TRBV13	many	TRBJ2-1	TGTGCCAGCAGCCCCGACATTGGTCTTGAGCAGTTCTTC	CASSPDIGLEQFF
-	TRBV7-2	many	TRBJ2-5	TGTGCCAGCAGCCAAGCCTGGCTACCCCAGGGGACCCAGTACTTC	CASSQAWLPQGTQYF
-	TRBV2	many	TRBJ1-6	TGTGCCAGCGCTCGCCAGATCTATTCACCCCTCCACTTT	CASARQIYSPLHF
TRBD1	TRBV6-5	many	TRBJ2-7	TGTGCCCATGGGACAGGTCCCGAGCAGTACTTC	CAHGTGPEQYF
-	TRBV29-1	many	TRBJ1-2	TGCAGCGTTGGACCAGATGGCTACACCTTC	CSVGPDGYTF
TRBD1	TRBV27	many	TRBJ2-7	TGTGCCAGCGCATCCCGGGACAGAGCCTACGAGCAGTACTTC	CASASRDRAYEQYF
TRBD1	TRBV29-1	-	TRBJ2-2	TGCAGCGTTGAACAGGGACAGGGGGCCGACGGGGAGCTGTTTTTT	CSVEQGQGADGELFF
-	TRBV12-3/TRBV12-4	many	TRBJ2-1	TGTGCCAGCAGTCAGACGCGTCGGCAGTTCTTC	CASSQTRRQFF
-	TRBV29-1	many	TRBJ2-7	TGCAGCGTGGCAACTAAATACGAGCAGTACTTC	CSVATKYEQYF
TRBD1	TRBV2	many	TRBJ1-5	TGTGCCAGCAGTCCGGACAGGGCACATCAGCCCCAGCATTTT	CASSPDRAHQPQHF
-	TRBV6-2/TRBV6-3	few	TRBJ2-1	TGTGCCAGCAGCCACGATCCCGGGAGCTACAATGAGCAGTTCTTC	CASSHDPGSYNEQFF
TRBD2	TRBV4-1	many	TRBJ2-2	TGCGCCAGCAGCCCCAGGGGACTAGCGTTCGTCGGGGAGCTGTTTTTT	CASSPRGLAFVGELFF
-	TRBV20-1	many	TRBJ2-3	TGCAGTGCCCCGTCTTGGGCGCTAAGCACAGATACGCAGTATTTT	CSAPSWALSTDTQYF
-	TRBV5-8	-	TRBJ2-1	TGTGCCAGCAGCTTGGCCGTGTCGGGAGAGGTTGAGCAGTTCTTC	CASSLAVSGEVEQFF
TRBD2	TRBV15	many	TRBJ2-7	TGTGCCACCAGCAGTAGCGGGGGGAAGTACTTC	CATSSSGGKYF
-	TRBV6-1	many	TRBJ2-5	TGTGCCAGCAATCGGGACATCCAAGAGACCCAGTACTTC	CASNRDIQETQYF
-	TRBV12-3/TRBV12-4	-	TRBJ2-2	-	CASSAGLAGGPTRGAVFF
-	TRBV2	many	TRBJ2-7	TGTGCCAGCAGCGCTGAGAGGCTTTCCGAGCAGTACTTC	CASSAERLSEQYF
-	TRBV4-2	-	TRBJ2-2	-	CASSALNTGELFFF
-	TRBV7-2	many	TRBJ2-1	TGTGCCAGCAGCTTCGGCCGTTACAATGAGCAGTTCTTC	CASSFGRYNEQFF
TRBD1	TRBV12-5	many	TRBJ2-1	TGTGCTAGTGGTCCCGGGACAGGGGTGGGGAATGAGCAGTTCTTC	CASGPGTGVGNEQFF
-	TRBV29-1	many	TRBJ1-2	TGCAGCGTTGAAGATGGGCGAAACTATGGCTACACCTTC	CSVEDGRNYGYTF